These 24 T cell receptor beta chains originate from one sample sequenced in a study of high-grade serous ovarian cancer treatment subgroups. Profiled with immunoSEQ multiplex PCR; TCRdb holds only in-frame clones, not every one. The table records approximately 6,600 clones, about four fifths of them present only once. Tumor samples were obtained before definitive surgery or chemotherapy. Sequenced sample: tumor tissue. The origin of the receptors is a human donor with high-grade serous ovarian cancer.

The gene calls are TRBV28 and TRBJ1-4; TRBD1 is a possible D gene (5 bases). V was trimmed by 7 bases and J by 7 bases, leaving 19 bases between them. Germline V CDR1 and CDR2: MDHEN, SYDVKM. This CDR3 region has 15 residues. The CDR3 nucleotides are TGTGCCAGCACCACTAATGGGGACGGGCCTGAAAAACTGTTTTTT. It codes for CASTTNGDGPEKLFF.

This chain joins TRBV7-2 and TRBJ2-7; 8 bases match TRBD2. Germline V gene data show CDR1 as SGHTA and CDR2 as FQGNSA. The ends lost 3 bases at V and 2 bases at J; junction bases unmatched: 6. There are 15 residues in the CDR3. For the CDR3, the DNA is TGTGCCAGCAGCTTGTCCCTAGCGGGTGCCTACGAGCAGTACTTC. This encodes CASSLSLAGAYEQYF.

This chain connects TRBV7-3 to TRBJ2-5; no clear D gene. V was clipped by 3 bases and J by 5 bases, with 10 bases between them. Germline V gene lookup returns CDR1 SGHTA and CDR2 FQGTGA. This CDR3 has 13 residues. The CDR3 sequence is CASSFGTGETQYF. For the CDR3, the DNA is TGTGCCAGCAGCTTTGGAACCGGGGAGACCCAGTACTTC.

The V call is TRBV6-6, the J call TRBJ2-7, with a possible D match to TRBD2 (5 bases). The V gene lost 4 bases and the J gene lost 2 bases, with 9 bases spanning the gap. This CDR3 is 13 amino acids long. The germline CDR1 and CDR2 sequences are MNHNY and SVGAGI (reference sequence). As DNA, the CDR3 is TGTGCCAGCAGTTTACGGGAACCCTACGAGCAGTACTTC. Translation gives CASSLREPYEQYF.

Comment on this clone: Other DNA sequences in the sample encode the same CDR3. The chain is built from TRBV2 and TRBJ2-7, with a possible D match to TRBD1 (7 bases). CDR1 is SNHLY and CDR2 is FYNNEI in the germline V gene. This CDR3 comprises 15 residues. V was clipped by 0 bases and J by 7 bases, with 16 bases between them. The CDR3 DNA reads as TGTGCCAGCAGTGAAGCGGCGGGACAGACCCTAGAGCAGTACTTC. It translates to CASSEAAGQTLEQYF.

The rearrangement uses TRBV19 and TRBJ1-2; the D gene is possibly TRBD1 (5 bases). The CDR3 loop spans 14 amino acids. Trimming pared 3 bases from V and 6 bases from J, leaving 14 bases between. Germline CDR1 and CDR2: LNHDA and SQIVND (reference sequence). The CDR3 protein is CASSITASGHGYTF. CDR3 sequence (DNA): TGTGCCAGTAGTATTACAGCATCAGGGCATGGCTACACCTTC.

The chain employs TRBV6-5 and TRBJ2-2; weak D call: TRBD2 (6 bases). V lost 6 bases to trimming and J lost 3 bases, with 11 bases between them. The CDR3 covers 14 residues. CDR1 and CDR2 from the germline V gene are MNHEY and SVGAGI. The CDR3 region is CASRAGPDTGELFF. The CDR3 DNA sequence: TGTGCCAGCAGGGCGGGGCCGGACACCGGGGAGCTGTTTTTT.

The CDR3 nucleotides read TGTGCCAGCAGCCCGCTGTTTAGCGGGAGGGGTGAGCAGTTCTTC. This codes for CASSPLFSGRGEQFF. V gene TRBV7-2 combines with J gene TRBJ2-1; 11 bases map to TRBD2. The length of the CDR3 is 15 residues. Germline V lookup: CDR1 SGHTA, CDR2 FQGNSA. The V segment lost 5 bases and the J segment 9 bases; nucleotides outside the gene matches: 9.

The chain employs TRBV12-5 and TRBJ2-7; D gene ambiguous. Germline assignment: CDR1 LGHNT and CDR2 FRNRAP. This CDR3 has 13 amino acids. The V and J ends lost 6 bases and 2 bases respectively, with 11 bases between them. CDR3 residues: CASGWGTPYEQYF. The CDR3 nucleotides read TGTGCTAGTGGCTGGGGTACTCCCTACGAGCAGTACTTC.

This chain joins TRBV30 and TRBJ1-2; TRBD1 matches at 7 bases. Germline V gene sequence: CDR1 GTSNPN, CDR2 SVGIG (reference sequence). The CDR3 spans 17 residues. V dropped 1 base and J dropped 1; count of bases not matched to a gene: 12. CDR3 protein: CAWSARAGTDFNYGYTF. The CDR3 DNA reads TGTGCCTGGAGTGCAAGAGCCGGGACAGACTTTAACTATGGCTACACCTTC.

The chain carries TRBV18 and TRBJ2-7; 12 bases are a match to TRBD2. The V segment lost 6 bases and the J segment 4 bases; nucleotides outside the gene matches: 13. The CDR3 has 17 amino acids. From germline, CDR1 is KGHSH and CDR2 LQKENI. CDR3 protein: CASSQSTSGSPGYEQYF. The CDR3 region has the DNA TGTGCCAGCTCGCAGTCGACTAGCGGGAGCCCTGGGTACGAGCAGTACTTC.

This clone was counted between two and nine times. For the CDR3, the DNA is TGCGCCAGCAGCCAGGACAGGTCCAGCAATCAGCCCCAGCATTTT. This translates into CASSQDRSSNQPQHF. The V gene is TRBV4-1, the J gene TRBJ1-5; 7 bases are shared with TRBD1. The CDR3 consists of 15 residues. After removal of 3 bases from V and 1 base from J, the junction contained 3 bases not matched to a gene. In germline, CDR1 is MGHRA, CDR2 YSYEKL.

This chain joins TRBV5-6 and TRBJ1-6; TRBD1 is a possible D gene (5 bases). Germline CDR1 SGHDT, CDR2 YYEEEE. V dropped 7 bases and J dropped 8 bases, with 16 bases sitting between them. The CDR3 has 14 residues. CDR3 coding DNA: TGTGCCAGCTCCGAGGAGGGGCTGGATTCACCCCTCCACTTT. Translated, it gives CASSEEGLDSPLHF.

The V and J genes are TRBV7-2 and TRBJ2-3, with 12 bases matching TRBD2. The CDR3 is 14 amino acids. Unmatched junction bases numbered 4, after V lost 4 bases and J lost 8 bases. From germline, CDR1 is SGHTA and CDR2 FQGNSA. The DNA for the CDR3 is TGTGCCAGCAGCTCGACTAGCGGGAGTTTTACGCAGTATTTT. Translated, it gives CASSSTSGSFTQYF.

The chain joins TRBV11-2 to TRBJ2-2; the D is unclear. Looked up from germline, CDR1 is SGHAT and CDR2 is FQNNGV. V was shortened by 0 bases and J by 4 bases, with 6 bases between the two germline ends. The CDR3 extends over 14 amino acids. CDR3 loop: CASSLEQRTGELFF. The CDR3 DNA is TGTGCCAGCAGCTTAGAACAGCGCACCGGGGAGCTGTTTTTT.

CDR3 in DNA: TGTGCCAGTAGTCAATACAGGAGTAATGAAAAACTGTTTTTT. Protein: CASSQYRSNEKLFF. This chain links TRBV19 with TRBJ1-4, with D possibly matching TRBD1 (5 bases). The germline CDR1 and CDR2 sequences are LNHDA and SQIVND (reference sequence). The CDR3 loop spans 14 amino acids. V lost 5 bases, J lost 4 bases, and 11 bases lay in between.

The chain uses TRBV29-1 and TRBJ1-4, with a possible D match to TRBD1 (6 bases). Trimming removed 6 bases at V and 3 bases at J, with 14 bases between. CDR1 and CDR2 from the germline V gene are SQVTM and ANQGSEA. The length of the CDR3 is 14 residues. CDR3 residues: CSVASRGANEKLFF. The CDR3 DNA reads as TGCAGCGTGGCCTCGAGGGGGGCTAATGAAAAACTGTTTTTT.

The sample holds a few counts of this clone. The chain combines TRBV4-1 with TRBJ1-5; unclear D gene. This CDR3 spans 13 amino acids. The germline CDR1 and CDR2 sequences are MGHRA and YSYEKL. The V end lost 1 base, the J end lost 6 bases, and 7 bases lay between the germline ends. The CDR3 protein is CASSQGLSQPQHF. CDR3 in DNA: TGCGCCAGCAGCCAAGGACTTTCTCAGCCCCAGCATTTT.

V is TRBV5-1 and J is TRBJ2-5; D is uncertain. CDR3 length: 13 residues. V was shortened by 6 bases and J by 2 bases, with 11 bases between the two germline ends. Germline lookup yields CDR1 SGHRS and CDR2 YFSETQ. DNA for the CDR3: TGCGCCAGCAACAACAAGTTACAAGAGACCCAGTACTTC. Translation: CASNNKLQETQYF. The full variable domain, in which reference TRBV5-1 and TRBJ2-5 provide the parts outside the CDR3, is KAGVTQTPRYLIKTRGQQVTLSCSPISGHRSVSWYQQTPGQGLQFLFEYFSETQRNKGNFPGRFSGRQFSNSRSEMNVSTLELGDSALYLCASNNKLQETQYFGPGTRLLVL.

J is TRBJ2-7 and V is TRBV10-2, with D possibly being TRBD2 (5 bases). V shed 7 bases and J shed 2 bases, with 12 bases lying between them. This CDR3 spans 13 amino acids. Germline CDR1 is WSHSY and CDR2 is SAAADI. The CDR3 spells CASNAGHTYEQYF. The DNA for the CDR3 is TGCGCCAGCAATGCGGGCCATACCTACGAGCAGTACTTC.

The DNA for the CDR3 is TGTGCCAGCTCACGGCTCATCCAGGGGACAGATACGCAGTATTTT. Its protein product is CASSRLIQGTDTQYF. The J gene is TRBJ2-3, the V gene TRBV18, with a possible D match to TRBD1 (6 bases). CDR1 is KGHSH, CDR2 LQKENI, per germline. This CDR3 has 15 amino acids. Trimming shortened V by 4 bases and J by 3 bases, and 14 bases separated the two germline ends. The variable domain in full, completed from reference TRBV18 and TRBJ2-3, reads NAGVMQNPRHLVRRRGQEARLRCSPMKGHSHVYWYRQLPEEGLKFMVYLQKENIIDESGMPKERFSAEFPKEGPSILRIQQVVRGDSAAYFCASSRLIQGTDTQYFGPGTRLTVL.

The chain recombines TRBV7-2 with TRBJ2-1; D gene unclear. Trimming pared 4 bases from V and 4 bases from J, leaving 14 bases between. The germline V gene encodes CDR1 SGHTA and CDR2 FQGNSA. This CDR3 has 15 amino acids. The CDR3, as DNA: TGTGCCAGCAGCTCCGCTCGTGGACCGTACAATGAGCAGTTCTTC. It specifies CASSSARGPYNEQFF.

In its sample, this clone was seen once. The rearrangement joins TRBV10-2 to TRBJ2-7, with 7 bases lining up with TRBD2. The CDR3 length is 14 residues. V gave up 2 bases and J gave up 6 bases; unmatched junction bases: 7. Germline CDR1 and CDR2: WSHSY and SAAADI. Here the CDR3 reads CASSEQRLAGEQYF. In DNA, the CDR3 is TGCGCCAGCAGTGAGCAACGACTAGCAGGCGAGCAGTACTTC.

The gene calls are TRBV7-2 and TRBJ1-1; 11 nucleotides agree with TRBD1. Germline assignment: CDR1 SGHTA and CDR2 FQGNSA. This CDR3 has 17 residues. Germline trimming cut 4 bases from V and 4 bases from J; bases unmatched to any gene: 11. The CDR3 is CASSYLRQGTGGTEAFF. For the CDR3, the DNA is TGTGCCAGCAGCTACTTACGTCAAGGGACAGGGGGCACTGAAGCTTTCTTT.